Each of the 32 T cell receptor beta chains below was sequenced from the same sample in a study of patients and donors after allogeneic stem cell transplantation. TCRdb ran MiXCR on the RT-PCR reads and lists one entry per CDR3 protein. The sample lists 920,000 or so distinct CDR3 sequences, 15% to 20% occurring once. The sequenced sample consisted of blood, either unsorted or a sorted T cell fraction (not recorded which). These receptors all stem from a human donor who was either an allogeneic HSCT recipient or a stem cell or donor lymphocyte infusion donor (not recorded which). It is not recorded whose cells these are; they may come from a transplant donor.

Only a few counts were recorded for this clonotype. The chain links TRBV9 to TRBJ2-1; D is uncertain. The CDR3 spans 15 residues. Germline V gives CDR1 SGDLS, CDR2 YYNGEE. The V and J ends lost 0 bases and 4 bases respectively, with 11 bases between them. The CDR3 region is CASSVGGSEYNEQFF. The CDR3 bases are TGTGCCAGCAGCGTAGGCGGCAGCGAGTACAATGAGCAGTTCTTC. The variable domain in full, with the rest retrieved from reference TRBV9 and TRBJ2-1, is DSGVTQTPKHLITATGQRVTLRCSPRSGDLSVYWYQQSLDQGLQFLIQYYNGEERAKGNILERFSAQQFPDLHSELNLSSLELGDSALYFCASSVGGSEYNEQFFGPGTRLTVL.

The chain recombines TRBV12-3 or TRBV12-4 with TRBJ1-5, with D perhaps TRBD1 (5 bases). The V and J ends lost 4 bases and 1 base respectively, with 11 bases between them. The CDR3 spans 15 residues. The CDR3 loop is CASSSLGGSNQPQHF. The CDR3 region has the DNA TGTGCCAGCAGTTCTCTGGGGGGAAGCAATCAGCCCCAGCATTTT.

CDR3 bases: TGTGCCAGCAGTAGAAGCGGATTCCCAGGGGATGCGCAGTATTTT. Protein: CASSRSGFPGDAQYF. This chain joins TRBV6-2 or TRBV6-3 and TRBJ2-3; the D gene is possibly TRBD1 (6 bases). The CDR3 is 15 residues long. Trimming shortened V by 5 bases and J by 10 bases, and 22 bases separated the two germline ends. CDR1 is MNHEY, CDR2 SVGEGT, per germline.

The CDR3: CASSSLRGYTGELFF. The CDR3 coding sequence is TGTGCCAGCAGCTCACTCCGGGGCTACACCGGGGAGCTGTTTTTT. This chain links TRBV12-3 or TRBV12-4 with TRBJ2-2; D possibly matches TRBD1 or TRBD2 (5 bases each). The CDR3 is made up of 15 amino acids. The germline V and J ends were trimmed by 6 bases and 3 bases, with 14 bases remaining between them.

This clonotype was detected a few times. The V and J genes are TRBV29-1 and TRBJ2-1, with D possibly matching TRBD2 (5 bases). The CDR3 sequence is 13 residues long. The V gene's germline CDR1 is SQVTM and CDR2 ANQGSEA. The V and J ends lost 4 bases and 3 bases respectively, with 10 bases between them. This CDR3 reads CSVALRGYNEQFF. The CDR3 DNA sequence: TGCAGCGTTGCTCTCCGGGGCTACAATGAGCAGTTCTTC.

The gene calls are TRBV6-1 and TRBJ2-1, with 12 nucleotides matching TRBD2. J lost 8 bases, V lost 6 bases, and 5 bases had no gene match. Germline lookup yields CDR1 MNHNS and CDR2 SASEGT. This CDR3 contains 14 residues. In DNA form, the CDR3 reads TGTGCCAGCAGCGGACTAGCGGGACTCGATGAGCAGTTCTTC. Protein: CASSGLAGLDEQFF.

This chain's CDR3 is CASSPPRLSNEQFF. The CDR3 DNA reads TGTGCCAGCAGCCCCCCGAGGCTCTCAAATGAGCAGTTCTTC. The chain recombines TRBV7-8 with TRBJ2-1; the D is unclear. The V gene lost 5 bases and the J gene lost 7 bases, with 15 bases spanning the gap. The CDR3 is made up of 14 amino acids. Germline V CDR1 and CDR2: SGHVS, FQNEAQ.

The genes are TRBV20-1 and TRBJ1-2; D remains unclear. This CDR3 comprises 10 residues. Trimming pared 0 bases from V and 12 bases from J, leaving 8 bases between. CDR1 and CDR2 from the germline V gene are DFQATT and SNEGSKA (reference sequence). CDR3 sequence: CSARDNINTF. The CDR3, as DNA: TGCAGTGCTAGAGATAACATCAACACCTTC.

The chain's CDR3 is CASSQDRMNTEAFF. CDR3 sequence (DNA): TGCGCCAGCAGCCAGGACAGGATGAACACTGAAGCTTTCTTT. The rearrangement uses TRBV5-1 and TRBJ1-1, with 7 positions matching TRBD1. J lost 0 bases, V lost 4 bases, and 3 bases had no gene match. Germline V gives CDR1 SGHRS, CDR2 YFSETQ. The CDR3 covers 14 residues.

This clonotype has more than one count but fewer than ten. This chain joins TRBV7-2 and TRBJ1-5, with a possible D match to TRBD1 (5 bases). CDR1 SGHTA and CDR2 FQGNSA come from the germline V gene. The length of the CDR3 is 17 residues. The V end lost 6 bases, the J end lost 0 bases, and 18 bases lay between the germline ends. The CDR3 loop reads CASSLVGAAYSNQPQHF. DNA for the CDR3: TGTGCCAGCAGTCTAGTTGGGGCAGCCTATAGCAATCAGCCCCAGCATTTT.

This clonotype was observed a handful of times. The chain joins TRBV29-1 to TRBJ1-1, with 8 bases fitting TRBD1. The CDR3 is 13 residues long. CDR1 SQVTM and CDR2 ANQGSEA come from the germline V gene. With V trimmed by 6 bases and J by 6 bases, 9 bases remained unmatched. The CDR3 DNA reads as TGCAGCGTCACTCAGGGGGCGGGCGCTGAAGCTTTCTTT. Translation: CSVTQGAGAEAFF. Full variable domain (remainder filled in from reference TRBV29-1 and TRBJ1-1): SAVISQKPSRDICQRGTSLTIQCQVDSQVTMMFWYRQQPGQSLTLIATANQGSEATYESGFVIDKFPISRPNLTFSTLTVSNMSPEDSSIYLCSVTQGAGAEAFFGQGTRLTVV.

This clonotype was found many times. CDR3 sequence (DNA): TGTGCCAGCAGTTTACGCCGAGCAGATACGCAGTATTTT. It encodes CASSLRRADTQYF. The genes are TRBV7-3 and TRBJ2-3; D unclear. Germline V gene lookup returns CDR1 SGHTA and CDR2 FQGTGA. This CDR3 contains 13 residues. V was pared by 6 bases and J by 4 bases, with 11 bases between.

This clonotype was counted only a few times. The gene calls are TRBV7-9 and TRBJ2-1, with D perhaps being TRBD1 or TRBD2 (5 bases each). This CDR3 comprises 16 residues. Germline lookup yields CDR1 SEHNR and CDR2 FQNEAQ (reference sequence). The V end lost 5 bases, the J end lost 9 bases, and 23 bases lay between the germline ends. The CDR3 DNA is TGTGCCAGCAGCCCCCCCGGGGACCCTCAAGCGCCTGAGCAGTTCTTC. Its protein is CASSPPGDPQAPEQFF.

The rearrangement uses TRBV9 and TRBJ2-3; 12 nucleotides line up with TRBD2. Germline V CDR1 and CDR2: SGDLS, YYNGEE. The V gene end was trimmed by 3 bases and the J gene end by 4 bases; junction bases not matched to a gene: 0. CDR3 size: 14 residues. The DNA for the CDR3 is TGTGCCAGCAGCGCTAGCGGGAGGGCAGATACGCAGTATTTT. The encoded protein is CASSASGRADTQYF.

This chain joins TRBV20-1 and TRBJ2-3; 13 bases map to TRBD2. This CDR3 has 15 amino acids. In germline, CDR1 is DFQATT, CDR2 SNEGSKA (reference sequence). The J segment lost 8 bases and the V segment lost 5 bases, leaving 10 bases of the junction unmatched. This chain's CDR3 is CSARILAGGLPTQYF. The CDR3 DNA reads as TGCAGTGCTCGAATACTAGCGGGGGGGCTACCTACGCAGTATTTT.

The CDR3 protein is CASSLEMTASGNTIYF. DNA for the CDR3: TGTGCCAGCAGCTTGGAAATGACAGCCTCTGGAAACACCATATATTTT. The rearrangement links TRBV11-2 to TRBJ1-3, with a tentative D call TRBD1 (5 bases). Trimming removed 3 bases from V and 0 bases from J, with 12 bases in between. Germline CDR1 SGHAT, CDR2 FQNNGV. This CDR3 comprises 16 residues.

There are a few counts of this clonotype. The rearrangement joins TRBV20-1 to TRBJ1-1; possibly TRBD1 for D (5 bases). CDR3 size: 13 residues. V was shortened by 6 bases and J by 4 bases, with 15 bases between the two germline ends. Germline CDR1 is DFQATT and CDR2 is SNEGSKA (reference sequence). The CDR3 nucleotides are TGCAGTGCGAGTAATCCAGGGAGCACTGAAGCTTTCTTT. This codes for CSASNPGSTEAFF.

Of note for this clonotype: A clone one base away is much larger, so this may be a read error. The chain uses TRBV20-1 and TRBJ2-3, with D unclear. The length of the CDR3 is 15 residues. CDR1 and CDR2 (germline): DFQATT, SNEGSKA (reference sequence). CDR3 residues: CGAPWQPSFPDTQYF. The CDR3 DNA follows: TGCGGTGCACCTTGGCAGCCTTCATTCCCAGATACGCAGTATTTT.

This clonotype has just a few counts. The genes are TRBV5-1 and TRBJ1-1, with D possibly matching TRBD1 (6 bases). CDR1 is SGHRS and CDR2 is YFSETQ in the germline V gene. This CDR3 region has 12 residues. Trimming removed 1 base at V and 8 bases at J, with 9 bases between. For the CDR3, the DNA is TGCGCCAGCAGCTTGTCAGACAGGGAAGCTTTCTTT. Amino acids: CASSLSDREAFF.

This clonotype was counted between two and nine times. The chain is built from TRBV4-2 and TRBJ2-3; TRBD2 matches 10 bases. CDR3 size: 17 residues. V shed 5 bases, J shed 3 bases, and the junction held 11 bases outside the gene matches. Germline-derived CDR1 and CDR2 are LGHNA and YNFKEQ. The CDR3 loop is CASSANPIAGGTDTQYF. In DNA, the CDR3 is TGTGCCAGCAGCGCCAACCCTATAGCGGGAGGAACAGATACGCAGTATTTT.

This clonotype showed up just a few times. In DNA, the CDR3 is TGCAGTGCTACTGCCGGGACAGGCGAGCACACCGGGGAGCTGTTTTTT. This translates into CSATAGTGEHTGELFF. The rearrangement links TRBV20-1 to TRBJ2-2, with 8 bases matching TRBD1. Germline V gene lookup returns CDR1 DFQATT and CDR2 SNEGSKA (reference sequence). With V trimmed by 4 bases and J by 3 bases, 10 bases remained unmatched. The CDR3 spans 16 residues.

This clonotype was observed a handful of times. The chain employs TRBV10-3 and TRBJ1-1; D is uncertain. This CDR3 comprises 14 residues. Germline V gene sequence: CDR1 ENHRY, CDR2 SYGVKD. V was trimmed by 1 base and J by 1 base, leaving 7 bases between them. This CDR3 is CAISELAGNTEAFF. CDR3 DNA: TGTGCCATCAGTGAGTTGGCGGGGAACACTGAAGCTTTCTTT.

This clonotype was counted many times. The chain joins TRBV12-3 or TRBV12-4 to TRBJ1-2; D gene ambiguous. The CDR3 runs 15 residues. Between the trimmed V and J ends, which lost 2 bases and 1 base, there was a span of 11 bases. The CDR3: CASSLTLGGNYGYTF. In nucleotides, the CDR3 is TGTGCCAGCAGTTTAACCCTGGGTGGTAACTATGGCTACACCTTC.

Turning to this clonotype: The junction differs from germline at one of its ends, possibly a read error. The chain has TRBV29-1 and TRBJ2-5; D gene unclear. Germline values: CDR1 SQVTM, CDR2 ANQGSEA. This CDR3 contains 13 residues. The CDR3 DNA sequence: TGCAGCATTGAGAACAGCTACAAAGAGACCCAGTACTTC. Encoded protein: CSIENSYKETQYF. Variable domain in full (rest from reference TRBV29-1 and TRBJ2-5): SAVISQKPSRDICQRGTSLTIQCQVDSQVTMMFWYRQQPGQSLTLIATANQGSEATYESGFVIDKFPISRPNLTFSTLTVSNMSPEDSSIYLCSIENSYKETQYFGPGTRLLVL.

The chain carries TRBV3-1 and TRBJ2-7, with D tentatively TRBD1 (6 bases). This CDR3 contains 16 residues. Germline CDR1 LGHDT, CDR2 YNNKEL (reference sequence). V lost 0 bases to trimming and J lost 0 bases, with 12 bases between them. CDR3 bases: TGTGCCAGCAGCCAAGATGGGGGCCGGAGCTCCTACGAGCAGTACTTC. Translation gives CASSQDGGRSSYEQYF.

A remark on this clonotype: A much larger clone lies one base from this, so it may be a read error. Here the CDR3 DNA reads TGTGCCACCATACAGGTACTCTTC. Protein sequence: CATIQVLF. The chain combines TRBV12-3 or TRBV12-4 with TRBJ2-1, with D tentatively TRBD1 (5 bases). The CDR3 length is 8 residues.

The chain couples TRBV20-1 to TRBJ2-4; D unclear. With 5 bases removed from V and 0 bases from J, the gap between germline ends came to 14 bases. The CDR3 covers 15 residues. Germline assignment: CDR1 DFQATT and CDR2 SNEGSKA (reference sequence). CDR3 protein: CSAGVRSLAKNIQYF. The DNA of the CDR3 is TGCAGTGCTGGGGTGCGTTCGCTAGCCAAAAACATTCAGTACTTC.

The CDR3 bases are TGTGCCAGCAGCCAAGAGGGACTAGCGGGCCTGGGCTCCTACAATGAGCAGTTCTTC. It yields the protein CASSQEGLAGLGSYNEQFF. The chain carries TRBV3-1 and TRBJ2-1; 12 nucleotides agree with TRBD2. CDR3 length equals 19 residues. Germline lookup yields CDR1 LGHDT and CDR2 YNNKEL (reference sequence). The V segment lost 0 bases and the J segment 0 bases; nucleotides outside the gene matches: 6.

The chain has TRBV11-2 and TRBJ2-3; 7 bases are a match to TRBD1. The CDR3 contains 13 residues. V lost 5 bases to trimming and J lost 9 bases; unmatched junction nucleotides: 8. Germline V gives CDR1 SGHAT, CDR2 FQNNGV. The CDR3 nucleotides read TGTGCCAGCAGCCCAACAGGGGCTCAGACGCAGTATTTT. Translating gives CASSPTGAQTQYF.

This clonotype came up a few times. This rearrangement joins TRBV4-1 to TRBJ1-1, with D possibly matching TRBD1 (5 bases). Germline CDR1 MGHRA, CDR2 YSYEKL. The CDR3 is made up of 15 amino acids. With 4 bases removed from V and 4 bases from J, the gap between germline ends came to 16 bases. CDR3 region: CASSPLGAGPTEAFF. CDR3 in DNA: TGCGCCAGCAGCCCCCTAGGGGCAGGGCCCACTGAAGCTTTCTTT.

This chain connects TRBV5-4 to TRBJ1-1; the D gene is possibly TRBD1 (5 bases). CDR3 length: 13 amino acids. Trimming pared 3 bases from V and 4 bases from J, leaving 10 bases between. The germline CDR1 and CDR2 sequences are SGHNT and YYREEE (reference sequence). Here the CDR3 DNA reads TGTGCCAGCAGCTGGGGCCTGGGCACTGAAGCTTTCTTT. It codes for CASSWGLGTEAFF.

J is TRBJ2-3 and V is TRBV4-2; 8 positions match TRBD2. The V and J ends lost 1 base and 0 bases, in that order; junction bases with no gene match: 3. The germline CDR1 and CDR2 sequences are LGHNA and YNFKEQ. The CDR3 runs to 16 residues. CDR3 region: CASSQGVAGSTDTQYF. CDR3 coding DNA: TGTGCCAGCAGCCAAGGGGTAGCGGGGAGCACAGATACGCAGTATTTT.